One sample yielded the 22 T cell receptor beta chains listed below, sequenced in a study of T-cell memory formation after mild COVID-19. TCRdb reanalysed the 5' RACE reads using MiXCR and keeps one entry per CDR3 protein. The sample shows 120,000 or so distinct CDR3 sequences, over 15% of them seen only once. Sequences were obtained from PBMCs or a T cell subset sorted from them (not recorded which). Receptor source: a man between 18 and 29 years old who had mild COVID-19 (a few samples of this study predate the infection). Cell type and time point are not known.

In this sample, this clonotype turned up a few times. The chain uses TRBV12-3 or TRBV12-4 and TRBJ2-5; tentative D call: TRBD1 (5 bases). V gave up 5 bases and J gave up 1 base, with 11 bases separating them. CDR3 length: 14 residues. CDR3 sequence (DNA): TGTGCCAGCAGTCCCCGACAGTTCCAAGAGACCCAGTACTTC. Its translation: CASSPRQFQETQYF.

Regarding this clonotype: This may arise from a read error, as a much more abundant clone is one base away. This sequence joins TRBV29-1 and TRBJ2-1; D not resolved. The CDR3 is made up of 13 amino acids. Looked up from germline, CDR1 is SQVTM and CDR2 is ANQGSEA. CDR3 region: CSVEADLAYEQSF. In DNA form, the CDR3 reads TGCAGCGTTGAAGCAGACTTAGCATATGAGCAGTCCTTC.

This clonotype has at least ten counts. J is TRBJ2-1 and V is TRBV12-3 or TRBV12-4; TRBD2 agrees at 8 bases. The CDR3 is made up of 14 amino acids. Trimming cost V 3 bases and J 7 bases; bases outside gene matches: 5. CDR3 sequence reads: CASSFSGGLNEQFF. CDR3 DNA: TGTGCCAGCAGTTTCAGCGGGGGTCTAAATGAGCAGTTCTTC.

The V call is TRBV4-3, the J call TRBJ2-3, with D perhaps assigned TRBD1 or TRBD2 (5 bases each). The CDR3 runs to 13 residues. Per germline, CDR1 LGHNA and CDR2 YSLEER. V was shortened by 8 bases and J by 3 bases, with 12 bases between the two germline ends. For the CDR3, the DNA is TGCGCCAGCCGGGGTAGGGGTACAGATACGCAGTATTTT. Its protein product is CASRGRGTDTQYF.

This clonotype was detected many times. V is TRBV10-3 and J is TRBJ2-1, with D possibly being TRBD2 (6 bases). V lost 5 bases and J 8 bases, leaving 22 bases between the germline ends. Germline V gene data show CDR1 as ENHRY and CDR2 as SYGVKD. CDR3 length: 16 residues. The CDR3 nucleotides are TGTGCCATCAGTATCGCCGGGACTGTAGTAGCAGATGAGCAGTTCTTC. It specifies CAISIAGTVVADEQFF.

In its sample, this clonotype was seen a few times. The J gene is TRBJ2-1, the V gene TRBV20-1; a possible D gene is TRBD2 (6 bases). The CDR3 is 10 residues long. Germline lookup yields CDR1 DFQATT and CDR2 SNEGSKA (reference sequence). The CDR3 DNA reads as TGCAGCACCGGGGACTTCGAGCAGTTCTTC. Amino acid sequence: CSTGDFEQFF.

This clonotype was found a few times. The V and J genes are TRBV4-1 and TRBJ2-3, with D uncertain. Germline CDR1 MGHRA, CDR2 YSYEKL. V shed 1 base and J shed 7 bases, with 12 bases lying between them. The CDR3 has 14 residues. The CDR3 nucleotides are TGCGCCAGCAGCCAAGCTAGGTTTTTAAATACGCAGTATTTT. It specifies CASSQARFLNTQYF.

Ten or more counts support this clonotype. The chain combines TRBV27 with TRBJ2-7; no reliable D call. This CDR3 is 14 amino acids long. Germline CDR1 is MNHEY and CDR2 is SMNVEV (reference sequence). V lost 9 bases and J lost 0, with 15 bases in between. The CDR3 protein is CASSLNPLSYEQYF. The CDR3 DNA sequence: TGTGCCAGTAGCCTAAACCCGCTCTCCTACGAGCAGTACTTC.

The J gene is TRBJ1-5, the V gene TRBV20-1; D possibly corresponds to TRBD1 (5 bases). Germline lookup yields CDR1 DFQATT and CDR2 SNEGSKA (reference sequence). V was trimmed by 6 bases and J by 6 bases, leaving 12 bases between them. The CDR3 is 12 amino acids. The CDR3 loop reads CSAGHMGQPQHF. CDR3 bases: TGCAGTGCCGGACATATGGGTCAGCCCCAGCATTTT.

The rearrangement joins TRBV7-3 to TRBJ2-3; 10 bases agree with TRBD1. Germline-derived CDR1 and CDR2 are SGHTA and FQGTGA. V shed 8 bases and J 4 bases; nucleotides not matched to a gene: 3. The CDR3 spans 13 residues. In nucleotides, the CDR3 is TGTGCCAGCGGGGACAGGGGATCAGATACGCAGTATTTT. Its translation: CASGDRGSDTQYF.

This sequence joins TRBV10-3 and TRBJ2-5; the match to TRBD1 covers 7 bases. Germline assignment: CDR1 ENHRY and CDR2 SYGVKD. This CDR3 is 15 amino acids long. Trimming at V came to 2 bases and at J to 3 bases, leaving 6 bases not matched to a gene. CDR3 in amino acids: CAISEPPGQKETQYF. CDR3 sequence (DNA): TGTGCCATCAGTGAGCCACCGGGACAGAAAGAGACCCAGTACTTC.

The V gene is TRBV20-1, the J gene TRBJ1-2; 10 bases line up with TRBD1. V was clipped by 3 bases and J by 8 bases; unmatched bases: 9. Germline loops: CDR1 DFQATT, CDR2 SNEGSKA (reference sequence). The CDR3 sequence is 14 residues long. The CDR3 protein is CSASRGTGVRGYTF. The DNA of the CDR3 is TGCAGTGCTAGTAGAGGGACAGGGGTGAGAGGCTACACCTTC.

The chain uses TRBV7-8 and TRBJ2-6; 7 bases map to TRBD1. V shed 4 bases and J 3 bases; nucleotides not matched to a gene: 3. Germline CDR1 SGHVS, CDR2 FQNEAQ. CDR3 length: 15 amino acids. CDR3: CASSYRGRGANVLTF. In DNA, the CDR3 is TGTGCCAGCAGCTACAGGGGACGTGGGGCCAACGTCCTGACTTTC. The full variable domain, its missing parts supplied by reference TRBV7-8 and TRBJ2-6, is GAGVSQSPRYKVAKRGQDVALRCDPISGHVSLFWYQQALGQGPEFLTYFQNEAQLDKSGLPSDRFFAERPEGSVSTLKIQRTQQEDSAVYLCASSYRGRGANVLTFGAGSRLTVL.

This clonotype turned up a few times. The V gene is TRBV7-9, the J gene TRBJ2-6; tentative D call: TRBD1 (5 bases). Germline-derived CDR1 and CDR2 are SEHNR and FQNEAQ (reference sequence). The CDR3 consists of 16 residues. Trimming removed 2 bases at V and 4 bases at J, with 12 bases between. The CDR3 coding sequence is TGTGCCAGCAGCTTATTGCCCAGGACAGGGGCCAACGTCCTGACTTTC. It codes for CASSLLPRTGANVLTF.

The chain uses TRBV11-2 and TRBJ2-1; 8 bases are shared with TRBD2. The CDR3 runs 19 residues. The V segment lost 3 bases and the J segment 0 bases; nucleotides outside the gene matches: 13. Per the germline V gene, CDR1 is SGHAT and CDR2 is FQNNGV. The CDR3 DNA reads as TGTGCCAGCAGCTTGGGAAGGGCGGGGGGTCTAAGCTCCTACAATGAGCAGTTCTTC. This codes for CASSLGRAGGLSSYNEQFF.

This sequence joins TRBV5-1 and TRBJ2-7; TRBD2 matches 9 bases. The germline gives CDR1 SGHRS, CDR2 YFSETQ. V shed 6 bases, J shed 0 bases, and the junction held 4 bases outside the gene matches. The CDR3 runs to 14 residues. The DNA of the CDR3 is TGCGCCAGCACCCGTAGCGGGGGCTCCTACGAGCAGTACTTC. Protein: CASTRSGGSYEQYF. Together with reference TRBV5-1 and TRBJ2-7, the CDR3 gives the full variable domain: KAGVTQTPRYLIKTRGQQVTLSCSPISGHRSVSWYQQTPGQGLQFLFEYFSETQRNKGNFPGRFSGRQFSNSRSEMNVSTLELGDSALYLCASTRSGGSYEQYFGPGTRLTVT.

This clonotype showed up many times. The chain recombines TRBV20-1 with TRBJ2-6, with 8 positions matching TRBD1. Germline V CDR1 and CDR2: DFQATT, SNEGSKA (reference sequence). With V trimmed by 8 bases and J by 2 bases, 5 bases remained unmatched. The CDR3 runs to 14 residues. As DNA, the CDR3 is TGCAGTTGGCTGACAGGGGCTGGGGCCAACGTCCTGACTTTC. As protein: CSWLTGAGANVLTF.

This chain joins TRBV7-9 and TRBJ1-1; 7 positions match TRBD1. The CDR3 consists of 15 residues. V was clipped by 6 bases and J by 0 bases; unmatched bases: 7. Germline CDR1 and CDR2: SEHNR and FQNEAQ (reference sequence). In nucleotides, the CDR3 is TGTGCCAGCAGTAGACAGGGCACCATGAACACTGAAGCTTTCTTT. It specifies CASSRQGTMNTEAFF.

The chain recombines TRBV6-1 with TRBJ2-5; D unclear. The CDR3 covers 13 residues. V was pared by 5 bases and J by 2 bases, with 9 bases between. Germline-derived CDR1 and CDR2 are MNHNS and SASEGT. CDR3 sequence: CASSFQDQETQYF. As DNA, the CDR3 is TGTGCCAGCAGTTTCCAGGATCAAGAGACCCAGTACTTC.

The genes are TRBV10-1 and TRBJ2-7; 7 nucleotides align to TRBD1. V was clipped by 4 bases and J by 5 bases; unmatched bases: 11. From germline, CDR1 is WNHNN and CDR2 SYGVQD (reference sequence). The length of the CDR3 is 15 residues. CDR3 in amino acids: CASSGGDKTGHEQYF. CDR3 DNA sequence: TGCGCCAGCAGTGGAGGAGACAAGACAGGGCACGAGCAGTACTTC.

The rearrangement joins TRBV7-2 to TRBJ1-2; D not resolved. The V gene lost 6 bases and the J gene lost 6 bases, with 14 bases spanning the gap. Germline V gene sequence: CDR1 SGHTA, CDR2 FQGNSA. The CDR3 is 13 amino acids. CDR3 bases: TGTGCCAGCAGTCCCCTAGGCTGGAATGGCTACACCTTC. Encoded protein: CASSPLGWNGYTF.

The chain has TRBV3-1 and TRBJ2-3; perhaps TRBD2 as D (5 bases). CDR3 length: 15 amino acids. The V end was cut by 3 bases, the J end by 2 bases, with 12 bases between. The germline V gene encodes CDR1 LGHDT and CDR2 YNNKEL (reference sequence). Here the CDR3 reads CASSHWVLDTDTQYF. The CDR3 DNA reads as TGTGCCAGCAGCCATTGGGTACTAGACACAGATACGCAGTATTTT.